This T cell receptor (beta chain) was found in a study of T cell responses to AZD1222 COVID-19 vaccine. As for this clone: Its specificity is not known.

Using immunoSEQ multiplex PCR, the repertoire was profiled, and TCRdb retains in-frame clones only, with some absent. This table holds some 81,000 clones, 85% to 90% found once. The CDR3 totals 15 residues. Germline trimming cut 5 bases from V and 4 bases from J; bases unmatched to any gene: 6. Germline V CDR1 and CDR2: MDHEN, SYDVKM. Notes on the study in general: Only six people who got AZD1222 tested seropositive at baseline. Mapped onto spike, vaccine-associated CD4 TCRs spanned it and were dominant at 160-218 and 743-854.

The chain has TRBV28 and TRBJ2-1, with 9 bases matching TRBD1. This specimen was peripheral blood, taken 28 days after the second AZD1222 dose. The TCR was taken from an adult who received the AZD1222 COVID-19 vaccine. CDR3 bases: TGTGCCAGCAGTCTTGGAGGGACAGGGTACAATGAGCAGTTCTTC. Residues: CASSLGGTGYNEQFF.